This T cell receptor (beta chain) was found in a study of blood T cell repertoires in COVID-19. The CDR3 totals 14 residues. V was cut by 2 bases and J by 1 base, with 8 bases left in between. Germline assignment: CDR1 SQVTM and CDR2 ANQGSEA. Clones were sequenced by immunoSEQ multiplex PCR, and TCRdb holds only the in-frame ones, with some missing. The repertoire has around 460,000 clones, 70% to 90% of them found once; the top ten carry around 0.92%. Material for sequencing was peripheral blood. The clonotype was recovered from a man aged 18 to 30 with COVID-19, enrolled during active disease. This chain joins TRBV29-1 and TRBJ2-2, with a tentative D call TRBD1 (6 bases). The DNA for the CDR3 is TGCAGCGTTGAACCGACAGGGAACACCGGGGAGCTGTTTTTT. It is translated as CSVEPTGNTGELFF.